Sequencing of this T cell receptor (beta chain) was carried out in a study of T cells in Graves' hyperthyroidism and ophthalmopathy. Amplified regions were TCR beta CDR3 sequences from RNA transcripts. TCR CDR3 underwent first-round RT-PCR with the HTBI primer set. A single record per CDR3 protein comes from TCRdb applying MiXCR to the multiplex PCR reads. The repertoire includes 500,000 to 700,000 distinct CDR3 sequences, 16% of them detected once, and 18% sits in the top ten. Losses at the gene ends were 4 bases for V and 1 base for J; bases not matched to a gene: 9. CDR1 is SGHNT and CDR2 is YYREEE in the germline V gene (reference sequence). The CDR3 is made up of 16 amino acids. Each diagnosis was grounded in clinical symptoms, serum thyroxine and TRAb, thyroid ultrasound, and orbital computed tomography.

The specimen was blood. The TCR originated in a woman under 30 with Graves' hyperthyroidism. The chain carries TRBV5-4 and TRBJ2-7; 9 nucleotides agree with TRBD1. The CDR3 protein is CASSRLGQGYSYEQYF. CDR3 bases: TGTGCCAGCAGCCGCCTTGGACAGGGGTATTCCTACGAGCAGTACTTC.